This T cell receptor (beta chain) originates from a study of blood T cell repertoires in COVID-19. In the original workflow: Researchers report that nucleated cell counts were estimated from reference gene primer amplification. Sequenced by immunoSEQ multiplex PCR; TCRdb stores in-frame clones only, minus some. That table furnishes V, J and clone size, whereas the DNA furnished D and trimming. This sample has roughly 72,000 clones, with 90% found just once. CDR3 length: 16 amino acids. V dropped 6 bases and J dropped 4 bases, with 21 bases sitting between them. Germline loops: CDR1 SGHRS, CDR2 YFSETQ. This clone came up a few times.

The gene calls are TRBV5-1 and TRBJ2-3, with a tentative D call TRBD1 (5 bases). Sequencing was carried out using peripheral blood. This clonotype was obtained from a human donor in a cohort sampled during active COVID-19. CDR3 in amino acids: CASNDGGRVSADTQYF. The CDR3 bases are TGCGCCAGCAATGATGGTGGCAGGGTGTCGGCAGATACGCAGTATTTT.